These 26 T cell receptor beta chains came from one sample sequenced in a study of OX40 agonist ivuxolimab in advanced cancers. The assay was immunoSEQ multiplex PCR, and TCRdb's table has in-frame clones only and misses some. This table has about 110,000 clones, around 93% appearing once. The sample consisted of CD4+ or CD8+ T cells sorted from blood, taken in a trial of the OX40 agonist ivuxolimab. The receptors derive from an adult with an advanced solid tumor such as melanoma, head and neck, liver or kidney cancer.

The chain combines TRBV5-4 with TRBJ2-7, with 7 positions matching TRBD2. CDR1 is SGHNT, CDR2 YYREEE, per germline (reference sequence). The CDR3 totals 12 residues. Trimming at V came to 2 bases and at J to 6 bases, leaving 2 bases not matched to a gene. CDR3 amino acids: CASSFGGGEQYF. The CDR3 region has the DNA TGTGCCAGCAGCTTCGGCGGGGGCGAGCAGTACTTC. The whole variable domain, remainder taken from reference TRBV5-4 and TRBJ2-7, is ETGVTQSPTHLIKTRGQQVTLRCSSQSGHNTVSWYQQALGQGPQFIFQYYREEENGRGNFPPRFSGLQFPNYSSELNVNALELDDSALYLCASSFGGGEQYFGPGTRLTVT.

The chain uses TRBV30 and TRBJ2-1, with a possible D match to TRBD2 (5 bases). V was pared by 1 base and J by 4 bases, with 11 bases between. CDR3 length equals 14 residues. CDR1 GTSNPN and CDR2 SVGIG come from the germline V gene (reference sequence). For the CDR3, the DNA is TGTGCCTGGAGTGGTGGCGGAGGTTACAATGAGCAGTTCTTC. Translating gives CAWSGGGGYNEQFF.

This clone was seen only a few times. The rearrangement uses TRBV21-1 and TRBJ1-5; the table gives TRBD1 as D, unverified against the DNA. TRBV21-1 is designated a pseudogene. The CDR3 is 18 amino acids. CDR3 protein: CASSTQGGLRGPNQPQHF. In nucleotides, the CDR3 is TGTGCCAGCAGCACCCAGGGGGGACTCCGTGGGCCGAATCAGCCCCAGCATTTT.

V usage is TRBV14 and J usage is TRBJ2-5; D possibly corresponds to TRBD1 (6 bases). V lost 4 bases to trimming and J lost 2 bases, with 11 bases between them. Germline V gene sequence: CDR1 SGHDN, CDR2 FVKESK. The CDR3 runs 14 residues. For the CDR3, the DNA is TGTGCCAGCAGCCGAGGGGGAAATCAAGAGACCCAGTACTTC. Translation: CASSRGGNQETQYF. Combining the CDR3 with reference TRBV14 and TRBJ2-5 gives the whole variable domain EAGVTQFPSHSVIEKGQTVTLRCDPISGHDNLYWYRRVMGKEIKFLLHFVKESKQDESGMPNNRFLAERTGGTYSTLKVQPAELEDSGVYFCASSRGGNQETQYFGPGTRLLVL.

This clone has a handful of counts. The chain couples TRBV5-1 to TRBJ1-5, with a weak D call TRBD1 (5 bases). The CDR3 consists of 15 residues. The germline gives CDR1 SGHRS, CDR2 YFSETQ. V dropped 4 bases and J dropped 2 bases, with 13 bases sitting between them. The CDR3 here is CASSPDGARNQPQHF. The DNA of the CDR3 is TGCGCCAGCAGCCCGGACGGGGCACGCAATCAGCCCCAGCATTTT.

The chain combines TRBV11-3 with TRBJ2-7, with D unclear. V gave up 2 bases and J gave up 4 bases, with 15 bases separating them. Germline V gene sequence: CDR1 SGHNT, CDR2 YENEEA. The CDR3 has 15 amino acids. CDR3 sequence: CASSLLGQARYEQYF. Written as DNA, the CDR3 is TGTGCCAGCAGCTTACTAGGCCAAGCGCGGTACGAGCAGTACTTC.

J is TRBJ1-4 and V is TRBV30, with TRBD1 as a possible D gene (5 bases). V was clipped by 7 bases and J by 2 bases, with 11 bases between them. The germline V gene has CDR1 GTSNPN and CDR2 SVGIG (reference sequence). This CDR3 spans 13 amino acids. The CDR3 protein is CASAGRTNEKLFF. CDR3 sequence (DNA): TGTGCCTCCGCAGGGAGGACTAATGAAAAACTGTTTTTT.

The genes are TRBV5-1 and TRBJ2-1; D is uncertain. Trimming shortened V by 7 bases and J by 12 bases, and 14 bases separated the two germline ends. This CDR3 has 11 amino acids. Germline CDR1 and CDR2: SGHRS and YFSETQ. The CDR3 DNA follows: TGCGCCAGCGGATCCGGGTTGGGGCAGTTCTTC. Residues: CASGSGLGQFF.

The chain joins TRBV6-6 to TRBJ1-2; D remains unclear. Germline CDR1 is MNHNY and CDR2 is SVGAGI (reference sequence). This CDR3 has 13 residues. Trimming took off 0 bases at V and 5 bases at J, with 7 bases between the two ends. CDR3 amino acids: CASSYSIGYGYTF. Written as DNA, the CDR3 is TGTGCCAGCAGTTACTCGATTGGGTATGGCTACACCTTC.

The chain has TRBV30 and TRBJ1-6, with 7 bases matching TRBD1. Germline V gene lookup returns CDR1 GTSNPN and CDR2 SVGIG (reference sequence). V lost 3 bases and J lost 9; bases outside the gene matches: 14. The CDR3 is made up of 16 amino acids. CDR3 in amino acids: CAWRQIRRTGVSPLHF. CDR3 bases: TGTGCCTGGAGGCAGATTAGACGTACAGGGGTTTCACCCCTCCACTTT.

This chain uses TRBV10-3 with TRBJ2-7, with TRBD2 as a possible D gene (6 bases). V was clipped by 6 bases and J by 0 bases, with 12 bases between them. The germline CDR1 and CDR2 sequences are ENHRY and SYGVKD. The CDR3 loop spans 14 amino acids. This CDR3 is CAISRDSSSYEQYF. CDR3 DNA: TGTGCCATCAGCCGGGACTCAAGCTCCTACGAGCAGTACTTC.

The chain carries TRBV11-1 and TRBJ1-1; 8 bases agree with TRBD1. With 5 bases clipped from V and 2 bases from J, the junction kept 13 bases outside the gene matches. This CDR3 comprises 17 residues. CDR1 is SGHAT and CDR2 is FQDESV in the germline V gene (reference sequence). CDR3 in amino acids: CASSPLWQGAGNTEAFF. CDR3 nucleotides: TGTGCCAGCAGCCCCCTGTGGCAGGGGGCGGGAAACACTGAAGCTTTCTTT.

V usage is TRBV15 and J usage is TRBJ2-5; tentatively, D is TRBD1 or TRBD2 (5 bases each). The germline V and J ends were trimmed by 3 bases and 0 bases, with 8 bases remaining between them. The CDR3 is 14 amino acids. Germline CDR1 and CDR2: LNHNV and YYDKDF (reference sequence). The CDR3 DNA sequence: TGTGCCACCAGCAGGGGACCGTACCAAGAGACCCAGTACTTC. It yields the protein CATSRGPYQETQYF.

The CDR3 DNA reads TGTGCCAGCAGTGAAGAGAATAGGTGGGGCCGGGAGACCCAGTACTTC. Amino acids: CASSEENRWGRETQYF. The rearrangement uses TRBV6-1 and TRBJ2-5, with D perhaps matching TRBD1 (5 bases). The CDR3 loop spans 16 amino acids. V shed 1 base and J shed 5 bases, with 17 bases lying between them. The germline CDR1 and CDR2 sequences are MNHNS and SASEGT.

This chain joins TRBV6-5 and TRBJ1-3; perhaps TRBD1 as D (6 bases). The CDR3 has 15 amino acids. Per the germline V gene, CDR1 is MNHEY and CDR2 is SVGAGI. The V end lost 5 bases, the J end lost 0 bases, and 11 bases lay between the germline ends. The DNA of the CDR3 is TGTGCCAGCAGTACCGACAGGAGCTCTGGAAACACCATATATTTT. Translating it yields CASSTDRSSGNTIYF.

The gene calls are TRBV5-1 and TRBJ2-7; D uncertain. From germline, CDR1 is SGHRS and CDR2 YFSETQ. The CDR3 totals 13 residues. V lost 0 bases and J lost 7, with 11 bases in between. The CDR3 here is CASSLEASWEQYF. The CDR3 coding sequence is TGCGCCAGCAGCTTGGAGGCCTCTTGGGAGCAGTACTTC.

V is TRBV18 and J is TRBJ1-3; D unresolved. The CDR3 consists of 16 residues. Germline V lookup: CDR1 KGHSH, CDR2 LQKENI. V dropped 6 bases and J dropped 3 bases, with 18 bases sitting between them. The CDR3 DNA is TGTGCCAGCTCGAAGAGCGGAGGGTTCGGTGGAAACACCATATATTTT. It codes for CASSKSGGFGGNTIYF.

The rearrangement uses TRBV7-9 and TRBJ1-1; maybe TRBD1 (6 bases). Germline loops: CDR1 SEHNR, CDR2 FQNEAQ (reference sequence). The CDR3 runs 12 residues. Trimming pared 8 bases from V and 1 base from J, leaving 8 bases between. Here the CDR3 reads CASGQRNTEAFF. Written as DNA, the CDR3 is TGTGCCAGCGGACAGCGGAACACTGAAGCTTTCTTT.

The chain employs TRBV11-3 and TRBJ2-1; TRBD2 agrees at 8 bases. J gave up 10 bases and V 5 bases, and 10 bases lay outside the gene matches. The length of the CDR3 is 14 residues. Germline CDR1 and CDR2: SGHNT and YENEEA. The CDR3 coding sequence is TGTGCCAGCAGCCCCGGCGGGGGGTTCGACGAGCAGTTCTTC. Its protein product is CASSPGGGFDEQFF.

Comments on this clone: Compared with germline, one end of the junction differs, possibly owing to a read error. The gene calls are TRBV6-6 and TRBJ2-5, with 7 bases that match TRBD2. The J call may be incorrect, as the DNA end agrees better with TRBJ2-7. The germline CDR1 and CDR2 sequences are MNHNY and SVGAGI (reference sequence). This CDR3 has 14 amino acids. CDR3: CASSYSPLADEQYF. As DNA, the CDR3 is TGTGCCAGCAGCTACTCCCCTCTAGCGGACGAGCAGTACTTC.

The CDR3 nucleotides are TGTGCCTGGAGTGCGGGTGCTGAGACCCAGTACTTC. Its protein product is CAWSAGAETQYF. The V and J genes are TRBV30 and TRBJ2-5; D not certain. V was cut by 1 base and J by 5 bases, with 8 bases left in between. The CDR3 is 12 residues long. CDR1 GTSNPN and CDR2 SVGIG come from the germline V gene (reference sequence).

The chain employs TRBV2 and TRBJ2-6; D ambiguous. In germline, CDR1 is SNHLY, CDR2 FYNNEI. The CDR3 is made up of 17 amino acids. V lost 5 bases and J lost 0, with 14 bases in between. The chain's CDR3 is CASSTMGLSSGANVLTF. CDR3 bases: TGTGCCAGCAGTACTATGGGCCTTAGCTCTGGGGCCAACGTCCTGACTTTC.

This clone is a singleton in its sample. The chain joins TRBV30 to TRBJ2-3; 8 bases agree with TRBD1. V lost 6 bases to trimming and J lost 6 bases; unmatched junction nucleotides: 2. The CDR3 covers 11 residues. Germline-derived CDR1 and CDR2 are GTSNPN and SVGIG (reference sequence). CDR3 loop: CACYRGDTQYF. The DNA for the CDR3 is TGTGCCTGTTACAGGGGGGATACGCAGTATTTT. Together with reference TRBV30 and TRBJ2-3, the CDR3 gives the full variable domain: SQTIHQWPATLVQPVGSPLSLECTVEGTSNPNLYWYRQAAGRGLQLLFYSVGIGQISSEVPQNLSASRPQDRQFILSSKKLLLSDSGFYLCACYRGDTQYFGPGTRLTVL.

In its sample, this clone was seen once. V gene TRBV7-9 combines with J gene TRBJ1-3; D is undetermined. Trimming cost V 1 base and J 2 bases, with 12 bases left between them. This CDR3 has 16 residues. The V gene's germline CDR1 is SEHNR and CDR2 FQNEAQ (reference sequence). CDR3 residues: CASSLDGNIAGNTIYF. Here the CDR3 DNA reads TGTGCCAGCAGCTTAGACGGCAATATAGCTGGAAACACCATATATTTT.

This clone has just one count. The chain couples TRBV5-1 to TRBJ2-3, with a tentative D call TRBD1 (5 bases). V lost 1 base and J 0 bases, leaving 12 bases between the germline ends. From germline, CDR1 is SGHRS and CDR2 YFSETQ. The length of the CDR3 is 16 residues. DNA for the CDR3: TGCGCCAGCAGCTTGTCGGCAGGGCCCAGCACAGATACGCAGTATTTT. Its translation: CASSLSAGPSTDTQYF.

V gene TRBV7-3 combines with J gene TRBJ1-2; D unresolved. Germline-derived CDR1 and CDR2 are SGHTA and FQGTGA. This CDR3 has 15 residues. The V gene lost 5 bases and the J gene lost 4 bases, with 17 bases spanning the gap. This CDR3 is CASSPLLSSPYGYTF. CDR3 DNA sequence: TGTGCCAGCAGCCCCCTCCTCAGCTCTCCCTATGGCTACACCTTC.